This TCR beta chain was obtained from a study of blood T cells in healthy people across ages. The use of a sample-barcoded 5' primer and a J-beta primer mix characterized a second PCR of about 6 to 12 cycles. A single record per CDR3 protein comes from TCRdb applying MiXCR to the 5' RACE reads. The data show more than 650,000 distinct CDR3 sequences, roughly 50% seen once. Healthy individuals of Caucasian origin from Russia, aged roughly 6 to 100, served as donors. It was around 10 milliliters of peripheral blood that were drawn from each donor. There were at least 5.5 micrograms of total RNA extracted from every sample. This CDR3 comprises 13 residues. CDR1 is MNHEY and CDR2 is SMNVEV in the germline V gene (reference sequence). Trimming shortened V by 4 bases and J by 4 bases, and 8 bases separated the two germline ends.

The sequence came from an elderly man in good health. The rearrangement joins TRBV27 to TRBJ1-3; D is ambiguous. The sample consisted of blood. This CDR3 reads CASSSSLGNTIYF. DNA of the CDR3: TGTGCCAGCAGTTCGAGCCTCGGAAACACCATATATTTT.